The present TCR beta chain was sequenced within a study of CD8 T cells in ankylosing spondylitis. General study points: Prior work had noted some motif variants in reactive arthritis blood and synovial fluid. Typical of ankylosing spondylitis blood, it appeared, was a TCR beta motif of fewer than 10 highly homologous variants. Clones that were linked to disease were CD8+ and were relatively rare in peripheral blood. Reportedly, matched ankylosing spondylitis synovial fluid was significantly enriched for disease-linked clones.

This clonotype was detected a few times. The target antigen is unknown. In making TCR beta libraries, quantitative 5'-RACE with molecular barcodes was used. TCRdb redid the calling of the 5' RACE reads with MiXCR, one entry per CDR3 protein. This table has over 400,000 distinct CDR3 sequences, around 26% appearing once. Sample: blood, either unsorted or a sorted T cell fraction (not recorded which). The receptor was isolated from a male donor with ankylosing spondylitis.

CDR3 loop: CASSHLERAKNIQYF. The CDR3 DNA reads TGTGCCAGCAGCCATTTGGAGAGAGCCAAAAACATTCAGTACTTC. The rearrangement links TRBV11-2 to TRBJ2-4; D unresolved. This CDR3 region has 15 residues. Trimming took 5 bases from V and 0 from J, leaving 11 bases between them. Germline V gene lookup returns CDR1 SGHAT and CDR2 FQNNGV. The complete variable domain, with remaining parts taken from reference TRBV11-2 and TRBJ2-4, reads EAGVAQSPRYKIIEKRQSVAFWCNPISGHATLYWYQQILGQGPKLLIQFQNNGVVDDSQLPKDRFSAERLKGVDSTLKIQPAKLEDSAVYLCASSHLERAKNIQYFGAGTRLSVL.